This T cell receptor (beta chain) appears in the sequencing data of a study of OX40 agonist ivuxolimab in advanced cancers. About the study: Patients' therapy was ivuxolimab, an antibody that acts as an agonist of OX40 (CD134). Intravenous ivuxolimab at 0.01 to 10 mg/kg was given to patients every 2 weeks. Patients with prior anti-PD-1, anti-PD-L1 or anti-CTLA-4 therapy were eligible; 40% had some. Study observations and caveats: Not determined was the antigen specificity of the expanded peripheral T cells.

Measured with immunoSEQ multiplex PCR; TCRdb has only the in-frame clones, and not every one. The sample lists around 71,000 clones, about 88% occurring once. Trimming took 4 bases from V and 9 from J, leaving 7 bases between them. This CDR3 contains 10 residues. From germline, CDR1 is SQVTM and CDR2 ANQGSEA. As regards this clone: Antigen unknown.

This TCR was recovered from an adult with an advanced solid tumor such as melanoma, head and neck, liver or kidney cancer. This chain uses TRBV29-1 with TRBJ2-1; D gene uncertain. The material was CD4+ or CD8+ T cells sorted from blood, obtained in a trial of the OX40 agonist ivuxolimab. CDR3: CSVGEFEQFF. CDR3 sequence (DNA): TGCAGCGTTGGAGAGTTTGAGCAGTTCTTC.